Below, 8 T cell receptor beta chains from the same sample are listed, as sequenced in a study of OX40 agonist ivuxolimab in advanced cancers. The assay was immunoSEQ multiplex PCR, and TCRdb's table has in-frame clones only and misses some. The sample lists about 37,000 clones; about 80% were seen once. The starting material was CD4+ or CD8+ T cells sorted from blood, obtained in a trial of the OX40 agonist ivuxolimab. These receptors all stem from an adult with an advanced solid tumor such as melanoma, head and neck, liver or kidney cancer.

The chain is built from TRBV7-8 and TRBJ2-5, with TRBD1 identical over 7 bases. Germline assignment: CDR1 SGHVS and CDR2 FQNEAQ. CDR3 length equals 15 residues. The ends lost 1 base at V and 0 bases at J; junction bases unmatched: 2. CDR3 loop: CASSLGGTDQETQYF. In DNA, the CDR3 is TGTGCCAGCAGCTTAGGGGGGACAGACCAAGAGACCCAGTACTTC.

The chain combines TRBV29-1 with TRBJ2-5; possibly TRBD1 for D (5 bases). The ends were cut back, 2 bases at V and 5 bases at J, with 12 bases in the middle. The CDR3 is made up of 13 amino acids. CDR1 SQVTM and CDR2 ANQGSEA come from the germline V gene. CDR3 protein: CSVERRAGETQYF. DNA of the CDR3: TGCAGCGTTGAACGCAGGGCCGGGGAGACCCAGTACTTC. Looking up the rest from reference TRBV29-1 and TRBJ2-5 gives the full variable domain: SAVISQKPSRDICQRGTSLTIQCQVDSQVTMMFWYRQQPGQSLTLIATANQGSEATYESGFVIDKFPISRPNLTFSTLTVSNMSPEDSSIYLCSVERRAGETQYFGPGTRLLVL.

V gene TRBV7-6 combines with J gene TRBJ2-1, with 9 bases identical to TRBD2. V trimming: 3 bases; J trimming: 0 bases; junction bases outside the gene matches: 12. CDR3 length: 19 amino acids. Germline loops: CDR1 SGHVS, CDR2 FNYEAQ. This chain's CDR3 is CASSLLYRASGISYNEQFF. CDR3 bases: TGTGCCAGCAGCTTGCTATATCGGGCTAGCGGGATCTCCTACAATGAGCAGTTCTTC.

The chain employs TRBV9 and TRBJ2-3; TRBD1 agrees at 10 bases. V lost 4 bases to trimming and J lost 6 bases; unmatched junction nucleotides: 11. CDR1 and CDR2 from the germline V gene are SGDLS and YYNGEE. The CDR3 is 16 amino acids. The CDR3 bases are TGTGCCAGCAGCTTAACAGGGACAGGGGAGAGGGATACGCAGTATTTT. Translation gives CASSLTGTGERDTQYF.

V is TRBV6-8 and J is TRBJ2-1; TRBD1 matches 7 bases. The V gene's germline CDR1 is MNHGY and CDR2 SAAAGT. Germline trimming cut 9 bases from V and 4 bases from J; bases unmatched to any gene: 12. This CDR3 contains 15 residues. The CDR3 nucleotides read TGTGCCAGAAATCGAGGGACAGCGTTATACAATGAGCAGTTCTTC. Protein product: CARNRGTALYNEQFF.

Only a few counts were recorded for this clone. V usage is TRBV4-3 and J usage is TRBJ2-2; no definite D call. Germline V gene data show CDR1 as LGHNA and CDR2 as YSLEER. CDR3 length equals 13 residues. The V end was cut by 4 bases, the J end by 2 bases, with 5 bases between. CDR3 protein: CASSPDNTGELFF. The CDR3 coding sequence is TGCGCCAGCAGCCCAGACAACACCGGGGAGCTGTTTTTT.

The CDR3 loop is CASSPGTGGPYEQYF. CDR3 coding DNA: TGTGCCAGCAGCCCGGGGACAGGGGGCCCCTACGAGCAGTACTTC. This chain uses TRBV4-2 with TRBJ2-5, with TRBD1 matching 12 bases. The assigned J gene may be wrong: the sequence end matches TRBJ2-7 better. Germline CDR1 and CDR2: LGHNA and YNFKEQ. The CDR3 covers 15 residues.

This chain links TRBV11-2 with TRBJ2-2, with D uncertain. Germline V gene sequence: CDR1 SGHAT, CDR2 FQNNGV. Between the trimmed V and J ends, which lost 5 bases and 1 base, there was a span of 14 bases. The CDR3 totals 16 residues. CDR3 sequence: CASSTFETENTGELFF. The CDR3 nucleotides are TGTGCCAGCAGCACGTTTGAGACGGAGAACACCGGGGAGCTGTTTTTT. The variable domain in full, completed from reference TRBV11-2 and TRBJ2-2, reads EAGVAQSPRYKIIEKRQSVAFWCNPISGHATLYWYQQILGQGPKLLIQFQNNGVVDDSQLPKDRFSAERLKGVDSTLKIQPAKLEDSAVYLCASSTFETENTGELFFGEGSRLTVL.